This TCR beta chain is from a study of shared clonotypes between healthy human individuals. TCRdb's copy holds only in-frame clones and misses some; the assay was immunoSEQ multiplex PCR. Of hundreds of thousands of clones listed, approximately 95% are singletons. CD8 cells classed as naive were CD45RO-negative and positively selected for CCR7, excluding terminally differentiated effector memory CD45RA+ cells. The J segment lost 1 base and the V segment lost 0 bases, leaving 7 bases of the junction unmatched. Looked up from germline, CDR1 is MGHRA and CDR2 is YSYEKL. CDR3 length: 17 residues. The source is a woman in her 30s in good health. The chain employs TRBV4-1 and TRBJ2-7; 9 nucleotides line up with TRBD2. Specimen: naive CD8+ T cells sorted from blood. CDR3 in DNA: TGCGCCAGCAGCCAAGATAAAGCGACTAGCGGATCCTACGAGCAGTACTTC. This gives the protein CASSQDKATSGSYEQYF.